This record looks at one T cell receptor (beta chain) sequence and its context. Its antigen is still unknown. Mismatch repair deficiency was confirmed in all patients, by PCR or immunohistochemistry. Three pembrolizumab responders had their TCRs sequenced. This sample was included in a study of PD-1 blockade in mismatch repair-deficient tumors. Looking at the study overall: All were previously treated, progressing patients with some twelve mismatch repair-deficient cancer types. Overall study results and limits: After pembrolizumab, tumor-resident clones rose rapidly, then generally contracted before radiologic responses.

Per germline, CDR1 SGDLS and CDR2 YYNGEE. The length of the CDR3 is 15 residues. Germline trimming cut 0 bases from V and 6 bases from J; bases unmatched to any gene: 2. The assay was immunoSEQ multiplex PCR, and TCRdb's table has in-frame clones only and misses some. The sample contains approximately 40,000 clones, 70% to 80% of which appear only once. This sequence originates from an adult with mismatch repair-deficient cancer. This specimen was peripheral blood, taken 4 weeks after starting pembrolizumab. The chain uses TRBV9 and TRBJ2-2; 10 bases agree with TRBD2. CDR3 residues: CASSVGTSGPGELFF. CDR3 bases: TGTGCCAGCAGCGTAGGGACTAGCGGCCCCGGGGAGCTGTTTTTT.